The next 12 T cell receptor beta chains were all read from a single sample in a study of blood T cell repertoires in COVID-19. The method was immunoSEQ multiplex PCR; TCRdb's version includes in-frame clones alone and lacks a portion of them. The sample comprises about 150,000 clones, around 83% of which are singletons, and approximately 9.4% rests with the top ten. Sequenced input: peripheral blood. The receptors originated from a woman in her forties or fifties with acute or convalescent COVID-19.

The J gene is TRBJ1-3, the V gene TRBV2, with a tentative D call TRBD1 (5 bases). This CDR3 has 14 residues. The V and J ends lost 4 bases and 3 bases respectively, with 10 bases between them. The germline gives CDR1 SNHLY, CDR2 FYNNEI. CDR3 sequence reads: CASSAGAIGNTIYF. CDR3 sequence (DNA): TGTGCCAGCAGTGCTGGGGCGATTGGAAACACCATATATTTT.

About this clone itself: The same CDR3 can be traced to other DNA sequences in this sample. The chain uses TRBV12-3 or TRBV12-4 and TRBJ2-5; D is possibly TRBD2 (6 bases). The CDR3 spans 12 residues. V was shortened by 6 bases and J by 2 bases, with 7 bases between the two germline ends. The CDR3: CASRREQETQYF. CDR3 nucleotide sequence: TGTGCCAGCAGACGGGAGCAAGAGACCCAGTACTTC.

J is TRBJ1-2 and V is TRBV28, with D maybe TRBD1 (5 bases). Germline lookup yields CDR1 MDHEN and CDR2 SYDVKM. The CDR3 has 14 amino acids. V was trimmed by 2 bases and J by 7 bases, leaving 14 bases between them. CDR3 residues: CASSLAGVRSGYTF. In DNA form, the CDR3 reads TGTGCCAGCAGTTTAGCGGGGGTGCGGAGTGGCTACACCTTC.

This rearrangement joins TRBV5-6 to TRBJ1-2; the D is unclear. Trimming stripped 0 bases from V and 1 base from J, with 7 bases between. This CDR3 has 14 amino acids. In germline, CDR1 is SGHDT, CDR2 YYEEEE. This chain's CDR3 is CASSLARINYGYTF. In DNA form, the CDR3 reads TGTGCCAGCAGCTTGGCCAGGATTAACTATGGCTACACCTTC.

The chain employs TRBV19 and TRBJ1-1; TRBD1 might be the D (6 bases). The CDR3 is 14 residues long. V lost 3 bases to trimming and J lost 4 bases, with 12 bases between them. The germline V gene has CDR1 LNHDA and CDR2 SQIVND (reference sequence). The CDR3 region is CASSIQGSSTEAFF. The CDR3, as DNA: TGTGCCAGTAGTATCCAGGGGTCCAGCACTGAAGCTTTCTTT.

The J gene is TRBJ1-4, the V gene TRBV9, with TRBD1 as a possible D gene (6 bases). The CDR3 is made up of 15 amino acids. Trimming cost V 1 base and J 5 bases, with 12 bases left between them. Germline lookup yields CDR1 SGDLS and CDR2 YYNGEE. CDR3 DNA sequence: TGTGCCAGCAGCGTAATGGGACAACGGAATGAAAAACTGTTTTTT. Residues: CASSVMGQRNEKLFF.

This chain joins TRBV19 and TRBJ1-4; 12 positions agree with TRBD1. This CDR3 is 15 amino acids long. Germline V gene lookup returns CDR1 LNHDA and CDR2 SQIVND (reference sequence). V was clipped by 9 bases and J by 5 bases; unmatched bases: 7. CDR3 nucleotide sequence: TGTGCCAGCGCGGGACAGGGGGCGATCAATGAAAAACTGTTTTTT. Translation: CASAGQGAINEKLFF.

This chain links TRBV19 with TRBJ2-7; 7 positions agree with TRBD1. The CDR3 length is 14 residues. Per germline, CDR1 LNHDA and CDR2 SQIVND (reference sequence). J was trimmed by 5 bases and V by 4 bases; bases with no gene match: 8. CDR3 DNA: TGTGCCAGTAGTACAGGACAGGCCCCGCACGAGCAGTACTTC. Its translation: CASSTGQAPHEQYF.

The rearrangement uses TRBV29-1 and TRBJ2-1, with TRBD2 matching 10 bases. CDR1 and CDR2 (germline): SQVTM, ANQGSEA. V shed 7 bases, J shed 7 bases, and the junction held 13 bases outside the gene matches. This CDR3 comprises 15 residues. The CDR3 sequence is CSGGLAEIPRNEQFF. CDR3 nucleotides: TGCAGCGGTGGACTAGCGGAGATTCCTCGAAATGAGCAGTTCTTC.

CDR3 in amino acids: CASSMGTLNYGYTF. In DNA, the CDR3 is TGTGCCAGTAGTATGGGGACATTGAACTATGGCTACACCTTC. V is TRBV19 and J is TRBJ1-2; D perhaps matches TRBD1 (6 bases). Germline assignment: CDR1 LNHDA and CDR2 SQIVND (reference sequence). Trimming left V 3 bases short and J 2 bases short, with 10 bases between. The CDR3 sequence is 14 residues long.

V usage is TRBV19 and J usage is TRBJ1-1, with 9 bases aligning to TRBD1. Unmatched junction bases numbered 10, after V lost 7 bases and J lost 7 bases. The CDR3 is 14 amino acids. CDR1 is LNHDA, CDR2 SQIVND, per germline (reference sequence). The CDR3 nucleotides are TGTGCCAGTAACTGGGACAGGGACATCAATGAAGCTTTCTTT. It specifies CASNWDRDINEAFF.

This rearrangement joins TRBV6-5 to TRBJ2-7; tentatively, D is TRBD2 (6 bases). The length of the CDR3 is 14 residues. Trimming stripped 6 bases from V and 4 bases from J, with 16 bases between. Germline CDR1 and CDR2: MNHEY and SVGAGI. CDR3 region: CASRDLTGVYEQYF. In nucleotides, the CDR3 is TGTGCCAGCAGGGACTTGACGGGAGTGTACGAGCAGTACTTC.